This T cell receptor beta chain came from a study of spatial heterogeneity in lung cancer (dated by TCRdb to the late 2010s). General notes on the study: The donors were 72 patients from the lung TRACERx cohort who had early-stage, untreated non-small cell lung cancer. The study linked features of the TCR repertoire to counts of nonsynonymous mutations, which were determined by whole-exome sequencing of tumor tissue. Beta-chain transcripts were consistently detected in greater numbers than alpha-chain transcripts, which likely reflected higher beta-chain transcript abundance. In the raw uncorrected reads, each unique combination of TCR and UMI appeared more than ten times on average. Follow-up PBMC samples were sequenced whenever available, with the median time to follow-up being approximately two years after resection. Both alpha and beta chains were TCR-sequenced in 200 to 250 tumor regions, under 85 matched nontumor lung samples and 45 to 60 PBMC samples obtained at surgery. The study quantitatively compared TCR alpha and beta repertoires across multiple tumor regions, matched nontumor lung and blood in non-small cell lung cancer. Results and caveats for the whole study, not just this receptor: Additional single-cell paired TCR alpha and beta sequencing was considered necessary to confirm, at a functional level, the hypothesis that regional TCRs recognize regional mutations. Ubiquitous expanded tumor TCRs were found in blood more often at tumor resection than at routine follow-up. Comparisons of baseline and follow-up blood repertoires included only 14 patients.

As regards this clonotype: Which antigen it targets is not known. The input lacks base qualities; no much larger clone sits a single base away.

Trimming at the junction amounts to 0 bases on V and 1 base on J, and the germline ends lie 6 bases apart. Taken from cysteine to phenylalanine, the CDR3 has 14 residues. The read is trimmed to its CDR3 DNA, 42 bases read in frame from base 1. Looking up the germline V gene yields CDR1 SGHTA and CDR2 FQGNSA. Library preparation employed 5' RACE. The reads were generated on a NextSeq 500. To allow correction of PCR and sequencing errors, the TCR library protocol tagged every TCR cDNA molecule with a unique molecular identifier. As for the authors' bioinformatics: TCR identification, UMI-based error correction and CDR3 extraction were performed with Decombinator tools. TCRs above a frequency of 2 per 1,000, corresponding to the top 1% of the tumor frequency distribution, were defined as expanded. Rényi diversity was computed with the R vegan package after subsampling each repertoire 100 times to 5,000 TCRs. To build CDR3 similarity networks, amino acid triplet string-kernel similarity was used, and CDR3s were connected when their pairwise similarity was above 0.82. TCRdb took the public reads, trimmed them with fastp at Q25, ran MiXCR for clone calling and kept in-frame beta chains. Each entry is one CDR3 protein sequence, shown with its most common DNA and genes. These V and J calls rely on TCRdb rather than the paper's analysis. In all, the sample holds about 94,000 distinct CDR3 sequences, and less than 20% of those were seen once. 20% to 25% of the sample lies in the top ten.

The time point label of this sample denotes: blood at routine non-recurrence follow-up after resection. TCR sequencing used whole RNA extracted from tumor and nontumor lung tissue, or from cryopreserved PBMC samples, without cell sorting. Patients were selected for TCR sequencing only if sufficient RNA was available from at least two tumor regions. The chain is assembled from TRBV7-2 and TRBJ2-5; the best D guess is TRBD1, with 5 bases matching. Sample: PBMCs, taken at follow-up. The receptor was isolated from a male donor with early-stage non-small cell lung cancer. The CDR3 amino acid sequence is: CASSLAGAQETQYF. The base sequence is TGTGCCAGCAGCTTAGCAGGGGCCCAAGAGACCCAGTACTTC.